What follows describes a single TCR beta chain. The CDR3 has 13 residues. Germline CDR1 SNHLY, CDR2 FYNNEI. V shed 1 base and J shed 9 bases, with 10 bases lying between them. The authors' processing: Amplification of reference gene primers was used by the study to estimate nucleated cell counts. Data came from immunoSEQ multiplex PCR; TCRdb stores just in-frame clones and leaves some out. The V and J calls and clone size were taken over from that table, and D and trimming were inferred from the DNA. The data show just over 150,000 clones, 80% to 90% seen once. This sample was included in a study of blood T cell repertoires in COVID-19. Study as a whole: There were acute and convalescent COVID-19 samples, and they came from the United States, Italy and Spain. From T cells, B-cell-depleted T cells, or PBMCs came the material, which was cDNA or gDNA.

The sequenced sample was peripheral blood. The TCR sequence derives from a woman aged 40 to 50 with acute or convalescent COVID-19. The chain combines TRBV2 with TRBJ1-5; no clear D gene. DNA of the CDR3: TGTGCCAGCAGTGAAGAAGAACGGGGGCCCCAGCATTTT. Translating it yields CASSEEERGPQHF.